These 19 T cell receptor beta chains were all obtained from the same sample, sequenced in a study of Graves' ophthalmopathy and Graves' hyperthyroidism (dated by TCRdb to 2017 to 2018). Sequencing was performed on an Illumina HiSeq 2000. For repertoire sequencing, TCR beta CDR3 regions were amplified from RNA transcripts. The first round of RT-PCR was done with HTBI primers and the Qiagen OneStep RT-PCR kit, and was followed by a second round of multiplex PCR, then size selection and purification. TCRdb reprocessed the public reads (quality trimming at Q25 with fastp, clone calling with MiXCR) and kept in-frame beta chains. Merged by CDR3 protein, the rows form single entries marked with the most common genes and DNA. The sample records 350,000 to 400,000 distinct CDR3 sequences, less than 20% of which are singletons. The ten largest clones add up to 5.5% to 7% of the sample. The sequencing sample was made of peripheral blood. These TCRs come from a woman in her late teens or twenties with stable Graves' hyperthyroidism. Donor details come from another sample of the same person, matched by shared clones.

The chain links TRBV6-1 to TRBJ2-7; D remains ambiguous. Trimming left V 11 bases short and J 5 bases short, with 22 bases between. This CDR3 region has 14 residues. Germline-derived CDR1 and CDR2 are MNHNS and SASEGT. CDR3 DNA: TGTGCCGTGAGTGTCCTAGGAGCAGAGGACGAGCAGTACTTC. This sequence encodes CAVSVLGAEDEQYF.

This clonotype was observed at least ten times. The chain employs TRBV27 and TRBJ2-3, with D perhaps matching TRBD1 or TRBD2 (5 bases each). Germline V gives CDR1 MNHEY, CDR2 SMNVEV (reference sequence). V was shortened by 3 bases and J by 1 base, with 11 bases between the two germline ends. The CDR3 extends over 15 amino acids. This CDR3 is CASSFGGVGTDTQYF. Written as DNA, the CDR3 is TGTGCCAGCAGTTTTGGGGGAGTGGGCACAGATACGCAGTATTTT.

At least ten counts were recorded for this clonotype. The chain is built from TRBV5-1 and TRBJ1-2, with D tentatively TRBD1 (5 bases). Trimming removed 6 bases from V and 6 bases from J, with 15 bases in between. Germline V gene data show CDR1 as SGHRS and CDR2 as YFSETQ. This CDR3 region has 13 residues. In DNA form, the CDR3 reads TGCGCCAGCACCCCCGGTCAGGGTGATGGCTACACCTTC. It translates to CASTPGQGDGYTF.

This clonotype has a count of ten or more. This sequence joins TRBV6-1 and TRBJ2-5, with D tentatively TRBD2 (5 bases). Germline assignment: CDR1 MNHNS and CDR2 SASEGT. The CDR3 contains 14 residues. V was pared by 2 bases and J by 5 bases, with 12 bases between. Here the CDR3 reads CASSEPTSLETQYF. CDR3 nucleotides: TGTGCCAGCAGTGAACCTACTAGTTTGGAGACCCAGTACTTC.

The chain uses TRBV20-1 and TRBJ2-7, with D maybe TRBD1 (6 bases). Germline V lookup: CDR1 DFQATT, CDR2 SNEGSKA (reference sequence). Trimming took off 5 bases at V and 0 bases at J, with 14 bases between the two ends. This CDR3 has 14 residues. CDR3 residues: CSAYPPTGSYEQYF. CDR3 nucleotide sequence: TGCAGTGCTTATCCCCCGACAGGCTCCTACGAGCAGTACTTC.

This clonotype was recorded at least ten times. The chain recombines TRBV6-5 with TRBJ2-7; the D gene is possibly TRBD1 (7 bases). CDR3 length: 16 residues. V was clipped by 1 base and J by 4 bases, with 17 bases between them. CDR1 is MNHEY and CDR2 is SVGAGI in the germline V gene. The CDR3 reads CASSYLRQGEDYEQYF. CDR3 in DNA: TGTGCCAGCAGTTACTTAAGGCAGGGGGAGGATTACGAGCAGTACTTC.

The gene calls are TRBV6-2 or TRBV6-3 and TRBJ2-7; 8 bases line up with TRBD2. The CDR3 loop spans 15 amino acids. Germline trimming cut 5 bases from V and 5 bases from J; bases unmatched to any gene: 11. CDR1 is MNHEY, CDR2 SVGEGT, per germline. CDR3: CASSTAGEKVDEQYF. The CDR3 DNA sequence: TGTGCCAGCAGTACAGCGGGGGAAAAAGTGGACGAGCAGTACTTC.

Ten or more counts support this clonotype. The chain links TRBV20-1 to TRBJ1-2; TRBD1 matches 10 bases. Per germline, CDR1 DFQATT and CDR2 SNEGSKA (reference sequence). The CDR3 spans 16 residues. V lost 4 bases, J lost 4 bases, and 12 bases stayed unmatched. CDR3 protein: CSATPRTGGLGYGYTF. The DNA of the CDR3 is TGCAGTGCTACCCCCCGGACAGGGGGTTTGGGCTATGGCTACACCTTC.

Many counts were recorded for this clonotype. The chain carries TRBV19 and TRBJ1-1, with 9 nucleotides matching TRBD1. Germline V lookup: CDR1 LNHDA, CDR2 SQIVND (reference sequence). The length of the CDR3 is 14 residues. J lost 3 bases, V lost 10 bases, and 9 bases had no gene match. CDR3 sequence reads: CAIRDRVSDTEAFF. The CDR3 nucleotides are TGTGCCATCCGGGACAGGGTTTCGGACACTGAAGCTTTCTTT.

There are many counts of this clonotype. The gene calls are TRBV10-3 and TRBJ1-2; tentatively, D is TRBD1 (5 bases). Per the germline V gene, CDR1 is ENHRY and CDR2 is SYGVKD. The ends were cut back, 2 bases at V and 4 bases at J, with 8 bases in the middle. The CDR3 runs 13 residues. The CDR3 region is CAISEGQSYGYTF. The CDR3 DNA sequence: TGTGCCATCAGTGAGGGACAAAGCTATGGCTACACCTTC.

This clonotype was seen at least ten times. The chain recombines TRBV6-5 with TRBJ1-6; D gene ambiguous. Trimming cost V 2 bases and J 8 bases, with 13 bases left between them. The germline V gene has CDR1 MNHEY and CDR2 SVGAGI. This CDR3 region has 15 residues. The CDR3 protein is CASSYGHYQDSPLHF. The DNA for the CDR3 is TGTGCCAGCAGTTACGGCCACTATCAGGATTCACCCCTCCACTTT.

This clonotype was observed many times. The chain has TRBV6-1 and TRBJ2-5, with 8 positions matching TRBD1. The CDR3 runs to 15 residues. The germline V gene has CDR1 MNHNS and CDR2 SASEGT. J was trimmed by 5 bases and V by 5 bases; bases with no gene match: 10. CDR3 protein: CASSKQTGDGETQYF. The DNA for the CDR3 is TGTGCCAGCAGTAAACAGACAGGGGATGGTGAGACCCAGTACTTC.

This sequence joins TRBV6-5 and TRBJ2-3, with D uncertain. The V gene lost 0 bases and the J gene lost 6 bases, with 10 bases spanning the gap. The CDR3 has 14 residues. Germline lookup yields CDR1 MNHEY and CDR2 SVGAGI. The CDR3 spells CASSYSNPVDTQYF. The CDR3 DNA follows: TGTGCCAGCAGTTACTCTAACCCAGTCGATACGCAGTATTTT.

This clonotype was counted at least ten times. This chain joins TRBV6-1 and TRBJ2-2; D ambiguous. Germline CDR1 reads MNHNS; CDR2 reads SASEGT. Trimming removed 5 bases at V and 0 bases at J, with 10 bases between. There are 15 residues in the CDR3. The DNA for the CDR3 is TGTGCCAGCAGTCTCGTTCGCTCGAACACCGGGGAGCTGTTTTTT. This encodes CASSLVRSNTGELFF.

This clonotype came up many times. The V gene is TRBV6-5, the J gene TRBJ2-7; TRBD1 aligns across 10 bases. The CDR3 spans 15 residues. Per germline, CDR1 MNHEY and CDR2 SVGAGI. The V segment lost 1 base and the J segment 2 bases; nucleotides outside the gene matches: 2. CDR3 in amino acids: CASSYYGTGAYEQYF. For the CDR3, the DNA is TGTGCCAGCAGTTACTACGGGACAGGGGCCTACGAGCAGTACTTC.

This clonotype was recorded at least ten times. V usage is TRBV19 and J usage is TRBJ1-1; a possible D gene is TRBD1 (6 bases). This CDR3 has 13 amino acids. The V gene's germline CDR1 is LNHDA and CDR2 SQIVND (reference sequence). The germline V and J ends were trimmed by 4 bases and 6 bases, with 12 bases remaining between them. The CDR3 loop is CASSTQGFAEAFF. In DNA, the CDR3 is TGTGCCAGTAGTACACAGGGCTTTGCTGAAGCTTTCTTT.

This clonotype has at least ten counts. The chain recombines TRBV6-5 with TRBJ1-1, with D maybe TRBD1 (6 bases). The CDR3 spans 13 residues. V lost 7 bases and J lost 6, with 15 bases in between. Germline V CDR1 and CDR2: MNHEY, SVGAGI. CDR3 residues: CASTRQASSEAFF. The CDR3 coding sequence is TGTGCCAGCACCAGACAGGCAAGTTCTGAAGCTTTCTTT.

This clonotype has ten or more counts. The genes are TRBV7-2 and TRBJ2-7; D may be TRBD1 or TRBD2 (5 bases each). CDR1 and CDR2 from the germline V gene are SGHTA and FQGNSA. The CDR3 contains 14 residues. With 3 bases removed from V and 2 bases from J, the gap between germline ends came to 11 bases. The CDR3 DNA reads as TGTGCCAGCAGCTTCGGGGCAGGGACCTACGAGCAGTACTTC. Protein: CASSFGAGTYEQYF.

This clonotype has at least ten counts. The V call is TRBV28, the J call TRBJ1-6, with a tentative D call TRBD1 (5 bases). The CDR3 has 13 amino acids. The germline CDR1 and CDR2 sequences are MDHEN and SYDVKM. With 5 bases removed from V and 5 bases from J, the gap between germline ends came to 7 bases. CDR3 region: CASSQGNNSPLHF. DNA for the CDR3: TGTGCCAGCAGTCAGGGTAATAATTCACCCCTCCACTTT.